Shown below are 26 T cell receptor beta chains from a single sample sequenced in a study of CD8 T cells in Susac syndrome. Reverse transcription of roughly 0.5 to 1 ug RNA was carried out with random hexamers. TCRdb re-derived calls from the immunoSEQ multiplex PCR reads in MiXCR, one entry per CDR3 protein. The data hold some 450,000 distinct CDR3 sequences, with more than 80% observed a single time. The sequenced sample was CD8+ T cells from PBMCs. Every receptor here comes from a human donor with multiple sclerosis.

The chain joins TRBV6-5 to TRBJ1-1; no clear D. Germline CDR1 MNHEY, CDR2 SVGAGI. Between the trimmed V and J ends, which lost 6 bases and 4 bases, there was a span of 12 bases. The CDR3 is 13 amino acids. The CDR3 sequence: CASSSGRVTEAFF. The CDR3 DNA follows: TGTGCCAGCAGCTCCGGGAGGGTCACTGAAGCTTTCTTT.

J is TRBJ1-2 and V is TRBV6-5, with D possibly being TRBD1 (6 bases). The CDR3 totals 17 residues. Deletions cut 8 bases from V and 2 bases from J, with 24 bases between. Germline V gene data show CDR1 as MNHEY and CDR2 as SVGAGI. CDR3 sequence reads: CASGLHGGGRSNYGYTF. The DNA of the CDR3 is TGTGCCAGCGGTTTACACGGGGGCGGGCGGTCGAACTATGGCTACACCTTC.

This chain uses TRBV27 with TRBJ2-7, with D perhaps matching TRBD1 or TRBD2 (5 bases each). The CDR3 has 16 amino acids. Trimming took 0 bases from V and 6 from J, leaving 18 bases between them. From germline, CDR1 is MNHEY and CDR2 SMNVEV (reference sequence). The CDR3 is CASSLSWAQGVAEQYF. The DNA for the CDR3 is TGTGCCAGCAGTTTATCGTGGGCTCAGGGAGTGGCCGAGCAGTACTTC.

The CDR3: CSAIPGLAGWAAYNEQFF. CDR3 in DNA: TGCAGTGCTATCCCGGGACTAGCGGGATGGGCGGCATACAATGAGCAGTTCTTC. J is TRBJ2-1 and V is TRBV20-1; 13 bases are shared with TRBD2. The V segment lost 4 bases and the J segment 4 bases; nucleotides outside the gene matches: 13. CDR1 and CDR2 from the germline V gene are DFQATT and SNEGSKA (reference sequence). The CDR3 totals 18 residues.

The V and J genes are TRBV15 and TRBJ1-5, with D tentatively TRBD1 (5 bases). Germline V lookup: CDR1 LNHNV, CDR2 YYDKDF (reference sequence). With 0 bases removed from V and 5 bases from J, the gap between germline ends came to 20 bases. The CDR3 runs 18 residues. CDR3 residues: CATSRDLLGGESHQPQHF. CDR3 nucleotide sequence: TGTGCCACCAGCAGAGATCTGCTGGGGGGAGAGTCCCATCAGCCCCAGCATTTT.

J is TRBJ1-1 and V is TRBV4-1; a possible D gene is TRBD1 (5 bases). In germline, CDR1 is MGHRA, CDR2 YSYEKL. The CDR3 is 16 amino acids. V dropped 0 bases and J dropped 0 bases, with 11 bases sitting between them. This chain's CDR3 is CASSQDQRGMNTEAFF. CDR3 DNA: TGCGCCAGCAGCCAAGATCAGCGGGGGATGAACACTGAAGCTTTCTTT.

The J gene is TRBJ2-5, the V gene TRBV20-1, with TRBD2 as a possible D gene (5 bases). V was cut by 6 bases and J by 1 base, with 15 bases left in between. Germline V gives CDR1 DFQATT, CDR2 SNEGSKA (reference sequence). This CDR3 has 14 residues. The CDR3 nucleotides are TGCAGTGCCAAGCGGCCCTCTGGCCAAGAGACCCAGTACTTC. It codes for CSAKRPSGQETQYF.

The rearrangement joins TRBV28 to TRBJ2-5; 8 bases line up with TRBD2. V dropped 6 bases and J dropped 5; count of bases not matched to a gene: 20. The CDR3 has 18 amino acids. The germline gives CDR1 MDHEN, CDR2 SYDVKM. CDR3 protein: CASRDPLSPGLDVETQYF. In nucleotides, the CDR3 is TGTGCCAGCAGAGACCCCCTTTCTCCGGGACTAGACGTGGAGACCCAGTACTTC.

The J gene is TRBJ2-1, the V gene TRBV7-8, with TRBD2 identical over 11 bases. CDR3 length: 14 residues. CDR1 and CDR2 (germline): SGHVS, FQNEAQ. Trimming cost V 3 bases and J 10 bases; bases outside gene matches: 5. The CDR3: CASSFLLAGEEQFF. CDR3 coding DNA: TGTGCCAGCAGCTTCTTACTAGCGGGAGAAGAGCAGTTCTTC.

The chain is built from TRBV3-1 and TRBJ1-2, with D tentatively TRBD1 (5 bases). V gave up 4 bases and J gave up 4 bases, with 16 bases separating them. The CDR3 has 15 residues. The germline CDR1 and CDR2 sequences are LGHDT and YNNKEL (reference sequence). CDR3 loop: CASSPDGTTFYGYTF. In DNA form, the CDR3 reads TGTGCCAGCAGCCCCGACGGGACCACCTTCTATGGCTACACCTTC. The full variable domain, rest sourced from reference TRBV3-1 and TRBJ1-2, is DTAVSQTPKYLVTQMGNDKSIKCEQNLGHDTMYWYKQDSKKFLKIMFSYNNKELIINETVPNRFSPKSPDKAHLNLHINSLELGDSAVYFCASSPDGTTFYGYTFGSGTRLTVV.

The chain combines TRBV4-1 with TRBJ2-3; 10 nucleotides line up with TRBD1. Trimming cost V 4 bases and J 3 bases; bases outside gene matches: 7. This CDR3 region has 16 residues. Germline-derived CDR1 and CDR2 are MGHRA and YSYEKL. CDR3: CASSPTGGGRTDTQYF. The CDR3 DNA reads TGCGCCAGCAGCCCGACAGGGGGCGGGAGAACAGATACGCAGTATTTT.

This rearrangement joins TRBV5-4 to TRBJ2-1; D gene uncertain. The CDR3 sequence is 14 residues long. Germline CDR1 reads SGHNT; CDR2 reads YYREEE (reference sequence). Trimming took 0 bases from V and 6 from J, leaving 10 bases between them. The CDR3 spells CASSLARFGNEQFF. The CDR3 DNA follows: TGTGCCAGCAGCTTGGCCAGGTTTGGCAATGAGCAGTTCTTC.

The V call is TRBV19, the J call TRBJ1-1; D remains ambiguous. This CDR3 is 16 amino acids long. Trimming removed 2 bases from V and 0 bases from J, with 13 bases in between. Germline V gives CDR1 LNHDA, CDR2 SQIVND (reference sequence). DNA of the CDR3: TGTGCCAGTAGTATAAAGTTAACGATACTGAACACTGAAGCTTTCTTT. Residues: CASSIKLTILNTEAFF.

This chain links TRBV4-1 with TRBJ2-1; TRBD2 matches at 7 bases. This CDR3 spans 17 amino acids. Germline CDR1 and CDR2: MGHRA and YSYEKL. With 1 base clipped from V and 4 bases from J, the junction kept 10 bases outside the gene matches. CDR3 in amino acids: CASSQGPGGGAYNEQFF. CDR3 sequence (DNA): TGCGCCAGCAGCCAAGGGCCCGGCGGGGGAGCGTACAATGAGCAGTTCTTC.

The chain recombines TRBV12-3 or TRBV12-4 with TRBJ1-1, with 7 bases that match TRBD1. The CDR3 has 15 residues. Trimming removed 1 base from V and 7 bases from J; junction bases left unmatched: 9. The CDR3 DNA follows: TGTGCCAGCAGTTTAGAGGTGACAGGGAAGGTTGAAGCTTTCTTT. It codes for CASSLEVTGKVEAFF.

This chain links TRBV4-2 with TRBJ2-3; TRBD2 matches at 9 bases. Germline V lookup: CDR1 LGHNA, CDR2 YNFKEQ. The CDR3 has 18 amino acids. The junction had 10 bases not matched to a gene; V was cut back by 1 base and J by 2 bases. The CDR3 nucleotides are TGTGCCAGCAGCCAAGCAGACGGGCTAGCGGGGCTCACAGATACGCAGTATTTT. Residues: CASSQADGLAGLTDTQYF.

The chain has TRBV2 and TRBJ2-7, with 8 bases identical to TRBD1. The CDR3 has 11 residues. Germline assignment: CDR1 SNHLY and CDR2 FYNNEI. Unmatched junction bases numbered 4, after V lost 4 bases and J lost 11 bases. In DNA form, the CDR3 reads TGTGCCAGCAGTGGGACAGGGCACGAGTACTTC. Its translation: CASSGTGHEYF.

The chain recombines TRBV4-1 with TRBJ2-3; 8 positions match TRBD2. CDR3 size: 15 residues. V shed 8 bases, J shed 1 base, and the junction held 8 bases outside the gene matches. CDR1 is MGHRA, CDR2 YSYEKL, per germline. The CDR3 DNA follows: TGCGCCAGCCAAGAGGTCGGGAGGGGCACAGATACGCAGTATTTT. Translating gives CASQEVGRGTDTQYF.

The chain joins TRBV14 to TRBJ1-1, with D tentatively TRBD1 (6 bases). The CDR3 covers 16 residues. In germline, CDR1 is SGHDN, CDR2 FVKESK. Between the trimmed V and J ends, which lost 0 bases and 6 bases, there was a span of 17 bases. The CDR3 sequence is CASSQERQDRGSEAFF. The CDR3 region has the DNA TGTGCCAGCAGCCAAGAACGTCAGGACAGAGGGTCTGAAGCTTTCTTT. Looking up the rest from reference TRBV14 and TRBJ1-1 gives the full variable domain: EAGVTQFPSHSVIEKGQTVTLRCDPISGHDNLYWYRRVMGKEIKFLLHFVKESKQDESGMPNNRFLAERTGGTYSTLKVQPAELEDSGVYFCASSQERQDRGSEAFFGQGTRLTVV.

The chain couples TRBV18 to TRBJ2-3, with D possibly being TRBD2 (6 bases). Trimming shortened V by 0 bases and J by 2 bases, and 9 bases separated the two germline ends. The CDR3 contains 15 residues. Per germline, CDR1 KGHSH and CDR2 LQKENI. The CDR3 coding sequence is TGTGCCAGCTCACCACCTAGCGGACCCACAGATACGCAGTATTTT. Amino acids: CASSPPSGPTDTQYF. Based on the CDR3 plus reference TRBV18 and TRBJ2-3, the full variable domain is NAGVMQNPRHLVRRRGQEARLRCSPMKGHSHVYWYRQLPEEGLKFMVYLQKENIIDESGMPKERFSAEFPKEGPSILRIQQVVRGDSAAYFCASSPPSGPTDTQYFGPGTRLTVL.

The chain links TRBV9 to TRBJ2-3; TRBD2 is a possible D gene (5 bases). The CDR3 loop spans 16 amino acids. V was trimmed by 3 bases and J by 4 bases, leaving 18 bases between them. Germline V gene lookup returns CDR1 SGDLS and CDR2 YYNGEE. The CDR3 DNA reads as TGTGCCAGCAGCGCAGAGACTACTAGGTGCTCAGATACGCAGTATTTT. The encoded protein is CASSAETTRCSDTQYF. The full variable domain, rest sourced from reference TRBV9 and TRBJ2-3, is DSGVTQTPKHLITATGQRVTLRCSPRSGDLSVYWYQQSLDQGLQFLIQYYNGEERAKGNILERFSAQQFPDLHSELNLSSLELGDSALYFCASSAETTRCSDTQYFGPGTRLTVL.

In nucleotides, the CDR3 is TGTGCCAGCAAAAATCGGTGGGGAGGCACAGATACGCAGTATTTT. As protein: CASKNRWGGTDTQYF. The chain recombines TRBV12-3 or TRBV12-4 with TRBJ2-3; TRBD2 might be the D (5 bases). Deletions cut 7 bases from V and 1 base from J, with 15 bases between. The length of the CDR3 is 15 residues.

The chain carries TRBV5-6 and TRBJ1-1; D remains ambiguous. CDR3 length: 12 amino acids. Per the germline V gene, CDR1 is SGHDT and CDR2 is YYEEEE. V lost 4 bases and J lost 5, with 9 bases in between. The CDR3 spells CASSDYRTEAFF. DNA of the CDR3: TGTGCCAGCAGCGATTATCGGACTGAAGCTTTCTTT.

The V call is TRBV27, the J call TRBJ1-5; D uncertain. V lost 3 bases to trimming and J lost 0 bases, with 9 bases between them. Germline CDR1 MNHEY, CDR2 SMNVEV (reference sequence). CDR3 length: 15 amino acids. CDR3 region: CASSFNGDSNQPQHF. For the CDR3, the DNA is TGTGCCAGCAGTTTCAACGGCGATAGCAATCAGCCCCAGCATTTT.

The CDR3 region is CASSFGGSPSYEQYF. The DNA of the CDR3 is TGTGCCAGCAGTTTCGGGGGGTCACCCTCCTACGAGCAGTACTTC. The V and J genes are TRBV27 and TRBJ2-7; 7 nucleotides line up with TRBD2. V shed 3 bases, J shed 0 bases, and the junction held 5 bases outside the gene matches. Per the germline V gene, CDR1 is MNHEY and CDR2 is SMNVEV (reference sequence). This CDR3 comprises 15 residues.

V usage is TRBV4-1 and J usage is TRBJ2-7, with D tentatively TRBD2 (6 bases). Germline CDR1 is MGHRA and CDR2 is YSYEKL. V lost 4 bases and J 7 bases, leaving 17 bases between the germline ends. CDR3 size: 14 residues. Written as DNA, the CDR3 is TGCGCCAGCAGCCCGCCGGGAGTCTCGGGGGAGCAGTACTTC. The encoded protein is CASSPPGVSGEQYF.